This TCR beta chain was captured in a study of blood T cell repertoires in COVID-19. Overall study context: COVID-19 samples from acute and convalescent phases originated in the United States, Italy and Spain.

Individuals drawn from some 25 US areas were about 18 to 100 years old. This clone was seen once. In the original processing: Amplification of reference gene primers was used by the study to estimate nucleated cell counts. Method: immunoSEQ multiplex PCR; TCRdb's copy keeps in-frame clones and lacks some. That table furnishes V, J and clone size, whereas the DNA furnished D and trimming. The sample has some 300,000 clones; about nine tenths are singletons. The CDR3 spans 15 residues. Unmatched junction bases numbered 5, after V lost 6 bases and J lost 2 bases. Germline V lookup: CDR1 MNHEY, CDR2 SVGAGI.

This chain joins TRBV6-5 and TRBJ2-2, with 8 nucleotides matching TRBD1. This TCR was sampled from a woman aged 40 to 50 who had recovered from COVID-19. The specimen sequenced was PBMCs or T cells enriched from blood (not recorded which). CDR3 amino acids: CASRADRGNTGELFF. In nucleotides, the CDR3 is TGTGCCAGCAGGGCTGACAGGGGTAACACCGGGGAGCTGTTTTTT.